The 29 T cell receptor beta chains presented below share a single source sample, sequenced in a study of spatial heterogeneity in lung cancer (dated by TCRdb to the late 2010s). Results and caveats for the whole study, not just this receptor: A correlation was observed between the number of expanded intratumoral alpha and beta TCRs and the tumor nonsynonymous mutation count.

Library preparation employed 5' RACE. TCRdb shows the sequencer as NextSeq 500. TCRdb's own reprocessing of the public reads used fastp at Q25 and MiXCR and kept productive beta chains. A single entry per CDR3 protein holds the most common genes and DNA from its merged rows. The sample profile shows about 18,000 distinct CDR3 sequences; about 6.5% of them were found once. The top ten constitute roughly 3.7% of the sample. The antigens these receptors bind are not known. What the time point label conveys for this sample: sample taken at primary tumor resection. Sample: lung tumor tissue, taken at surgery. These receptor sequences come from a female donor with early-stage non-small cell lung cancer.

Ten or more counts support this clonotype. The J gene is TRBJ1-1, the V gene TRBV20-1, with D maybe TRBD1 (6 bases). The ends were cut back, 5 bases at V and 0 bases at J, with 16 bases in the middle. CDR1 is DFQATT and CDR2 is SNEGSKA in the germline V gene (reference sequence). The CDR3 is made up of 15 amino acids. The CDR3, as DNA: TGCAGTGCTCCAGGACAGATTGAATTGAACACTGAAGCTTTCTTT. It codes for CSAPGQIELNTEAFF.

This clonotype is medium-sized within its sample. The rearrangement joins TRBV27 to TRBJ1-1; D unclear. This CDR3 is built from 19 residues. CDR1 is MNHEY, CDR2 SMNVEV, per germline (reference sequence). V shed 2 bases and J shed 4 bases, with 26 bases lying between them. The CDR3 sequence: CASSLRAPRKEGVGTEAFF. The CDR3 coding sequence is TGTGCCAGCAGTTTAAGGGCCCCTCGGAAGGAGGGTGTTGGCACTGAAGCTTTCTTT.

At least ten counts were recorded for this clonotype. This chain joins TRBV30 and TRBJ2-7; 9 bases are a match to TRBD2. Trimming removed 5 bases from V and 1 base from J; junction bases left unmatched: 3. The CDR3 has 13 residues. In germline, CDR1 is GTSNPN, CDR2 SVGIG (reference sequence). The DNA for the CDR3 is TGTGCCTGGGGACTAGCGAGTTCCTACGAGCAGTACTTC. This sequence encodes CAWGLASSYEQYF. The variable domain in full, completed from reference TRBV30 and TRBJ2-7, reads SQTIHQWPATLVQPVGSPLSLECTVEGTSNPNLYWYRQAAGRGLQLLFYSVGIGQISSEVPQNLSASRPQDRQFILSSKKLLLSDSGFYLCAWGLASSYEQYFGPGTRLTVT.

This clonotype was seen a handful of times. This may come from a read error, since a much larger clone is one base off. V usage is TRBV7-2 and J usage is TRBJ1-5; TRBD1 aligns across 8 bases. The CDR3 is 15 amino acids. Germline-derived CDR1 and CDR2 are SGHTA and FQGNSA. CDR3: CASSGQGALPQPRHF. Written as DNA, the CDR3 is TGTGCCAGCAGCGGACAGGGAGCCCTTCCTCAGCCCCGGCATTTT. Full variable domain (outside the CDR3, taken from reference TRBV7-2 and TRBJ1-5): GAGVSQSPSNKVTEKGKDVELRCDPISGHTALYWYRQSLGQGLEFLIYFQGNSAPDKSGLPSDRFSAERTGGSVSTLTIQRTQQEDSAVYLCASSGQGALPQPRHFGDGTRLSIL.

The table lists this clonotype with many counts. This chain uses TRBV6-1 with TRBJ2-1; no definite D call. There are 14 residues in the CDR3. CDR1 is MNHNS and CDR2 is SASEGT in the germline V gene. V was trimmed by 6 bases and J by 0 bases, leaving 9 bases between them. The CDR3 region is CASSQKSSYNEQFF. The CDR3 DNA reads TGTGCCAGCAGCCAGAAGAGCTCCTACAATGAGCAGTTCTTC.

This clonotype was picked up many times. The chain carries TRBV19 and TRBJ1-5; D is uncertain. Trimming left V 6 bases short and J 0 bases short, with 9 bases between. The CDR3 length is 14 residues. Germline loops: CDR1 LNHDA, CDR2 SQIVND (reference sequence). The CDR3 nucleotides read TGTGCCAGTAGGTATGTCGGTAGCAATCAGCCCCAGCATTTT. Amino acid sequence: CASRYVGSNQPQHF.

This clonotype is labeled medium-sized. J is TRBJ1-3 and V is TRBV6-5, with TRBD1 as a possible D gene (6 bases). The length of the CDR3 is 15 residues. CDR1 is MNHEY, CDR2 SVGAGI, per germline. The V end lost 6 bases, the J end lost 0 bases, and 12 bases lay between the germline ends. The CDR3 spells CASRPPDSSGNTIYF. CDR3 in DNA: TGTGCCAGCAGGCCCCCGGACAGCTCTGGAAACACCATATATTTT.

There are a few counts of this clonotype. The CDR3 reads CASSPDRGFYNEQFF. DNA for the CDR3: TGTGCCAGCAGCCCTGACAGGGGTTTCTACAATGAGCAGTTCTTC. The rearrangement uses TRBV5-6 and TRBJ2-1, with 8 bases matching TRBD1. CDR1 is SGHDT and CDR2 is YYEEEE in the germline V gene. The junction had 6 bases not matched to a gene; V was cut back by 4 bases and J by 3 bases. The CDR3 length is 15 residues.

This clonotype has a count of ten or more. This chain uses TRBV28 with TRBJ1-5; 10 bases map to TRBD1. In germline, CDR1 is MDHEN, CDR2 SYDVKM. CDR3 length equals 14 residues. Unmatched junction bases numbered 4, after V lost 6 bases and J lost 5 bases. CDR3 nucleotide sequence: TGTGCCAGCAGCTCCGACAGGGGGCATCAGCCCCAGCATTTT. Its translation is CASSSDRGHQPQHF.

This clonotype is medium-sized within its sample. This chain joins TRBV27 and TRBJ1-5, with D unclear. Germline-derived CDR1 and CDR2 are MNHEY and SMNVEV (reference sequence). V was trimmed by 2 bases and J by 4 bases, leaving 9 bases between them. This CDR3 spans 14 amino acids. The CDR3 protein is CASSLKPDNQPQHF. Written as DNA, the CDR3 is TGTGCCAGCAGTTTAAAGCCAGATAATCAGCCCCAGCATTTT.

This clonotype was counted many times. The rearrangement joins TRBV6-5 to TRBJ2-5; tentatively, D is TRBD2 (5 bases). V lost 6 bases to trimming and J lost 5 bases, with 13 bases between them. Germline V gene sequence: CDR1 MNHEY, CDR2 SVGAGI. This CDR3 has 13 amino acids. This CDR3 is CASRRPGSETQYF. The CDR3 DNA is TGTGCCAGCAGGAGACCGGGGAGTGAGACCCAGTACTTC.

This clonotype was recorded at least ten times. The CDR3 region has the DNA TGTGCCAGTACTCTGACCCAGACTAGACCTGCTGAGCAGTTCTTC. It codes for CASTLTQTRPAEQFF. The chain couples TRBV19 to TRBJ2-1, with a possible D match to TRBD2 (6 bases). V lost 7 bases and J 9 bases, leaving 22 bases between the germline ends. Germline CDR1 reads LNHDA; CDR2 reads SQIVND (reference sequence). This CDR3 spans 15 amino acids.

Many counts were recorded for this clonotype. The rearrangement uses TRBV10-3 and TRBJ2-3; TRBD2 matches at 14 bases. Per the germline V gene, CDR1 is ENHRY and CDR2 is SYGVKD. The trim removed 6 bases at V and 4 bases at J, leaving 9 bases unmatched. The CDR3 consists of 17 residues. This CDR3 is CAISRGTSGSGADTQYF. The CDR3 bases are TGTGCCATCAGCCGGGGGACTAGCGGGAGTGGCGCAGATACGCAGTATTTT.

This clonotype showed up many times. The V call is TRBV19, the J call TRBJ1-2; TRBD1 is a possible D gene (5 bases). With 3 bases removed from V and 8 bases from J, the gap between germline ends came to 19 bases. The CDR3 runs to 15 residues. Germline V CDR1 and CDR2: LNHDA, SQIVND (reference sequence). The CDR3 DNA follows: TGTGCCAGTAGTATCCTGGGACCTCGCATGGGCGGCTACACCTTC. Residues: CASSILGPRMGGYTF. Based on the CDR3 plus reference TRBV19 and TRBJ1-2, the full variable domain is DGGITQSPKYLFRKEGQNVTLSCEQNLNHDAMYWYRQDPGQGLRLIYYSQIVNDFQKGDIAEGYSVSREKKESFPLTVTSAQKNPTAFYLCASSILGPRMGGYTFGSGTRLTVV.

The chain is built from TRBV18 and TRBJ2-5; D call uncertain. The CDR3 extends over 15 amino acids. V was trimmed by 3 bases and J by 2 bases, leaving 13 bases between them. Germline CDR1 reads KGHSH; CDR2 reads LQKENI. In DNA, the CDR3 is TGTGCCAGCTCACCCCTTGGCGGTACACAAGAGACCCAGTACTTC. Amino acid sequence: CASSPLGGTQETQYF.

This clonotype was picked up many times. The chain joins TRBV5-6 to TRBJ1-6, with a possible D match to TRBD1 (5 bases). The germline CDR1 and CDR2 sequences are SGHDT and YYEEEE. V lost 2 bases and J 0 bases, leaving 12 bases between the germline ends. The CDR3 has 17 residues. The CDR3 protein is CASSFFSGSSYNSPLHF. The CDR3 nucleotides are TGTGCCAGCAGCTTCTTCTCAGGGAGCTCCTATAATTCACCCCTCCACTTT.

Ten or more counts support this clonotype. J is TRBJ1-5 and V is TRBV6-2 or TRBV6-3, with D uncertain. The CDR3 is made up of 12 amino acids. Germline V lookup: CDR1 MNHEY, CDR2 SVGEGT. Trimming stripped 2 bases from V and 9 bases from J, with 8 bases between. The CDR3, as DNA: TGTGCCAGCAGTTACAGCCCCATGCCCCAGCATTTT. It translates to CASSYSPMPQHF.

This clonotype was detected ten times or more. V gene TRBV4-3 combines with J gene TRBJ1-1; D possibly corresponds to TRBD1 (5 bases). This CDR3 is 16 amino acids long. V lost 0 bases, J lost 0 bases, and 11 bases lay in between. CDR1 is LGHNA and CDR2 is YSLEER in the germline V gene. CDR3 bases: TGCGCCAGCAGCCAAGATCGGGGCAGATTGAACACTGAAGCTTTCTTT. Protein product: CASSQDRGRLNTEAFF.

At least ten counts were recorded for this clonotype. In DNA form, the CDR3 reads TGTGCCATCATCACACGTTACAATGAGCAGTTCTTC. It codes for CAIITRYNEQFF. This rearrangement joins TRBV10-3 to TRBJ2-1; D unresolved. V gave up 7 bases and J gave up 4 bases, with 8 bases separating them. The CDR3 has 12 amino acids. Germline V gives CDR1 ENHRY, CDR2 SYGVKD.

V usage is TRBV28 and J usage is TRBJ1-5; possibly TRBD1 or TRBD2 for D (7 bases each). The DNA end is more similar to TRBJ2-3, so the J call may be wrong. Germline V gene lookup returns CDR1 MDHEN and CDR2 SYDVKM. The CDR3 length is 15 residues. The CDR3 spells CASRGGTAGAEPQYF. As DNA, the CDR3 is TGTGCCAGCAGGGGGGGGACAGCCGGAGCTGAGCCCCAGTATTTT.

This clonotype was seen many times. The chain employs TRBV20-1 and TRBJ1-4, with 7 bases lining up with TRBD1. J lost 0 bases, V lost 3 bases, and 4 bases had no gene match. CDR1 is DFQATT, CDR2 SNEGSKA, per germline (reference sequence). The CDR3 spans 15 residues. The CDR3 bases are TGCAGTGCTAGTCGGGGACAGACAACTAATGAAAAACTGTTTTTT. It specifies CSASRGQTTNEKLFF.

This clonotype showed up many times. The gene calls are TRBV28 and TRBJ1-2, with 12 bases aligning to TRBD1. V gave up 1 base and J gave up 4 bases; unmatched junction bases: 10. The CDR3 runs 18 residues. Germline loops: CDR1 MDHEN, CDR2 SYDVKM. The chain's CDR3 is CASSLSGTGGHASYGYTF. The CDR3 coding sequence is TGTGCCAGCAGTTTATCGGGGACAGGGGGCCATGCCAGCTATGGCTACACCTTC.

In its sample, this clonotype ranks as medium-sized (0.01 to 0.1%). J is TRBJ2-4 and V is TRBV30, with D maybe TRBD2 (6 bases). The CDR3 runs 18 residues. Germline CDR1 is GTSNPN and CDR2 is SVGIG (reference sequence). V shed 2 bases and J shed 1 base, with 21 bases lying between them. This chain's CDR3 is CAWSPDGLSLRAKNIQYF. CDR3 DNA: TGTGCCTGGAGTCCCGATGGACTATCTCTTAGGGCCAAAAACATTCAGTACTTC.

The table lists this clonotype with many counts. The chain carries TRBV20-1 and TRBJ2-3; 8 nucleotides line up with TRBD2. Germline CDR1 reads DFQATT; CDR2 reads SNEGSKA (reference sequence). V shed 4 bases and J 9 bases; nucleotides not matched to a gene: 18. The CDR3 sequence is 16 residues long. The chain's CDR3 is CSAKYKREPKISTQYF. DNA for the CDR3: TGCAGTGCTAAGTATAAGCGGGAGCCTAAGATAAGCACGCAGTATTTT.

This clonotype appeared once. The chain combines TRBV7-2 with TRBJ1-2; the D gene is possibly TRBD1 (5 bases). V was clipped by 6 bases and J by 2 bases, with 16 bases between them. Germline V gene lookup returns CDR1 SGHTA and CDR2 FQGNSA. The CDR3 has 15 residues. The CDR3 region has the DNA TGTGCCAGCAGTTCAGGGAGACGGATAAACTATGGCTACACCTTC. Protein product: CASSSGRRINYGYTF.

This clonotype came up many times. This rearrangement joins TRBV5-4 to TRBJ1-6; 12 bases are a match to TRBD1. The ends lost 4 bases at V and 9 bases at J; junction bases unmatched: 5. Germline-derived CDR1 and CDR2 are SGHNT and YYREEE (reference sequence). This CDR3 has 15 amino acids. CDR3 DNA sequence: TGTGCCAGCAGCCTCCGGGACAGGGGGCCTTCACCCCTCCACTTT. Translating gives CASSLRDRGPSPLHF.

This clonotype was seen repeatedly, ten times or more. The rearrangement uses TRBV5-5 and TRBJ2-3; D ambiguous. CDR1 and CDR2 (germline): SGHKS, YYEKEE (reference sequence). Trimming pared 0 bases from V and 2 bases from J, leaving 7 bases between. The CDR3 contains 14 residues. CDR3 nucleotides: TGTGCCAGCAGCTTGGTGGGCTTCACAGATACGCAGTATTTT. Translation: CASSLVGFTDTQYF. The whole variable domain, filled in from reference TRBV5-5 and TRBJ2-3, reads DAGVTQSPTHLIKTRGQQVTLRCSPISGHKSVSWYQQVLGQGPQFIFQYYEKEERGRGNFPDRFSARQFPNYSSELNVNALLLGDSALYLCASSLVGFTDTQYFGPGTRLTVL.

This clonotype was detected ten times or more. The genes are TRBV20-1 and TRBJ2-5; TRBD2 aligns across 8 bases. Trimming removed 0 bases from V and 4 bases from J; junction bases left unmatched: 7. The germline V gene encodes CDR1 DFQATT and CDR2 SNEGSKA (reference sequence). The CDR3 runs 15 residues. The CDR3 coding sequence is TGCAGTGCTAGAGATGCGGATAGCGGGATAGAGACCCAGTACTTC. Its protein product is CSARDADSGIETQYF.

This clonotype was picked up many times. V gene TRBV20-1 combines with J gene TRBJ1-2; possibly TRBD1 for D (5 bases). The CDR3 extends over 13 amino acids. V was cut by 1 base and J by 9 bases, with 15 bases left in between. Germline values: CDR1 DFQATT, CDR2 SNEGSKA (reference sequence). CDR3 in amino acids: CSARGPRERSYTF. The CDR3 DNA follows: TGCAGTGCTAGAGGTCCCAGGGAGCGTAGCTACACCTTC.